What follows are 2 T cell receptor beta chains derived from one specimen sequenced in a study of blood T cells in healthy people across ages. A second PCR of 7 to 11 cycles used a sample-barcoded 5' primer and a J-beta primer mix. TCRdb ran MiXCR on the 5' RACE reads and lists one entry per CDR3 protein. The table includes 1.5 million to 2 million distinct CDR3 sequences, about 35% detected once. Source material: blood. The receptors were sampled from a woman in her 30s in good health.

Comments on this clonotype: Being one base from a much bigger clone, this may be a read error. V usage is TRBV4-1 and J usage is TRBJ2-7; a weak D match, TRBD1 (6 bases). The CDR3 runs 15 residues. Germline V gene sequence: CDR1 MGHRA, CDR2 YSYEKL. CDR3 sequence reads: CAGSQITGSSYEQYF. The DNA of the CDR3 is TGCGCCGGCAGCCAAATAACAGGGAGCTCCTACGAGCAGTACTTC.

This clonotype came up a few times. The genes are TRBV4-2 and TRBJ2-7; 11 nucleotides match TRBD2. This CDR3 has 16 residues. Germline V gene lookup returns CDR1 LGHNA and CDR2 YNFKEQ. The V segment lost 0 bases and the J segment 1 base; nucleotides outside the gene matches: 2. The DNA of the CDR3 is TGTGCCAGCAGCCAAGATAGCGGGGGGGGGTCCTACGAGCAGTACTTC. It yields the protein CASSQDSGGGSYEQYF.